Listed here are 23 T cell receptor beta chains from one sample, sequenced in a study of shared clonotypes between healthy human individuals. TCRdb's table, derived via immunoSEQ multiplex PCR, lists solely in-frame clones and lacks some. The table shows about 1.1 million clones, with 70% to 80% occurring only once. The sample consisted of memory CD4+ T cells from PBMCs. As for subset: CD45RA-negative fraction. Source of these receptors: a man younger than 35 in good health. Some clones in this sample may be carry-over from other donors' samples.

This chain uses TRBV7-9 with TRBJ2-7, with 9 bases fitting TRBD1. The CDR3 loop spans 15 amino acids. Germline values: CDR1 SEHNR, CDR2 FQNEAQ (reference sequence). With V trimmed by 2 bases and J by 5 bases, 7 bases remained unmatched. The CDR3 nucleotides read TGTGCCAGCAGCTTACGAGGGACAGGGATCAACGAGCAGTACTTC. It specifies CASSLRGTGINEQYF.

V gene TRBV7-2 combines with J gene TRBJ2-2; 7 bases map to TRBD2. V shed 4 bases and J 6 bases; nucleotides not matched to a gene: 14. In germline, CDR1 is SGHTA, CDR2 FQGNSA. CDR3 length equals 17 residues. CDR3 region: CASSSIPGLFRAGELFF. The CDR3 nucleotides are TGTGCCAGCAGCTCAATACCGGGACTATTCCGAGCCGGGGAGCTGTTTTTT.

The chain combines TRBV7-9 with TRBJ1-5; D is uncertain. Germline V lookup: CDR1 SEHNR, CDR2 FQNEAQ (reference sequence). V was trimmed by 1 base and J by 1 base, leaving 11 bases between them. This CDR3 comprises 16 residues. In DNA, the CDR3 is TGTGCCAGCAGCTTAGTAGGGCCAGCAAGCAATCAGCCCCAGCATTTT. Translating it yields CASSLVGPASNQPQHF.

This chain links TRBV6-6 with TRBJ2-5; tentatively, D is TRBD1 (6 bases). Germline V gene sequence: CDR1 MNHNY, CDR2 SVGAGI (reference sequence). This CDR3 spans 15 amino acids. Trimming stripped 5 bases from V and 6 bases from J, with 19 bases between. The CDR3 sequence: CASSRNRVPLKTQYF. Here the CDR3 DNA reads TGTGCCAGCAGTCGGAACAGGGTCCCCCTAAAGACCCAGTACTTC.

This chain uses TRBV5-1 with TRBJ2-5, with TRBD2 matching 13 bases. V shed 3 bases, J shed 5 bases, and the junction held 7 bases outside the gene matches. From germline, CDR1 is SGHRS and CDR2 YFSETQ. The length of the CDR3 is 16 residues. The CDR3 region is CASSSRTSGSGETQYF. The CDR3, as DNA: TGCGCCAGCAGCTCCCGGACTAGCGGGAGCGGGGAGACCCAGTACTTC.

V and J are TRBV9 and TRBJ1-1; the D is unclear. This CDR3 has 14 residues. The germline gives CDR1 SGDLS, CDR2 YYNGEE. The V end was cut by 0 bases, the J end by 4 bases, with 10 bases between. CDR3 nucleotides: TGTGCCAGCAGCGTAGACAGAGAGGGCACTGAAGCTTTCTTT. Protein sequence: CASSVDREGTEAFF.

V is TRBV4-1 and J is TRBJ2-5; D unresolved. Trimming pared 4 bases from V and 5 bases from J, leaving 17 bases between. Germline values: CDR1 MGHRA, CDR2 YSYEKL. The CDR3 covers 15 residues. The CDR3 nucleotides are TGCGCCAGCAGCCGGGGTTATCCCAATGTTGAGACCCAGTACTTC. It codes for CASSRGYPNVETQYF.

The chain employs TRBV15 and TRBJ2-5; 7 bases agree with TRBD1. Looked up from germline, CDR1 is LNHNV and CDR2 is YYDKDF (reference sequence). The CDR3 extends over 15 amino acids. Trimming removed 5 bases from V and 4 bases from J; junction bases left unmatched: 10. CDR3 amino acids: CATSPIDRVGETQYF. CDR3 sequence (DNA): TGTGCCACCAGCCCGATCGACAGGGTGGGAGAGACCCAGTACTTC. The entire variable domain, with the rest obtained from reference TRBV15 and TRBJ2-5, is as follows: DAMVIQNPRYQVTQFGKPVTLSCSQTLNHNVMYWYQQKSSQAPKLLFHYYDKDFNNEADTPDNFQSRRPNTSFCFLDIRSPGLGDTAMYLCATSPIDRVGETQYFGPGTRLLVL.

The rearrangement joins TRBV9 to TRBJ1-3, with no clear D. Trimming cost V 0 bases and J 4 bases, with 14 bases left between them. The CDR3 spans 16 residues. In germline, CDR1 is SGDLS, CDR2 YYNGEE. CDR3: CASSVGNPGWGNTIYF. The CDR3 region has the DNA TGTGCCAGCAGCGTAGGGAATCCCGGGTGGGGAAACACCATATATTTT.

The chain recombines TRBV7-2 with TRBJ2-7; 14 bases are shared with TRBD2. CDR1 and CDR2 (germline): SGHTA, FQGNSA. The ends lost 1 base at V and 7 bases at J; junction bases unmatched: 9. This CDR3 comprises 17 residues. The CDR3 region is CASSLEGLAGVTGEQYF. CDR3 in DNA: TGTGCCAGCAGCTTAGAGGGACTAGCGGGGGTAACTGGTGAGCAGTACTTC. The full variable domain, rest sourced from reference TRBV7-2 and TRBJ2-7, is GAGVSQSPSNKVTEKGKDVELRCDPISGHTALYWYRQSLGQGLEFLIYFQGNSAPDKSGLPSDRFSAERTGGSVSTLTIQRTQQEDSAVYLCASSLEGLAGVTGEQYFGPGTRLTVT.

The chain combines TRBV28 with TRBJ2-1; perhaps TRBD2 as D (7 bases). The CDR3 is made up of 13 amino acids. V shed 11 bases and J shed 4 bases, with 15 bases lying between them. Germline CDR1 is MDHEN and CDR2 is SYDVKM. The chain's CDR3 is CAGGAVAYNEQFF. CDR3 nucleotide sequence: TGTGCCGGGGGGGCGGTAGCGTACAATGAGCAGTTCTTC.

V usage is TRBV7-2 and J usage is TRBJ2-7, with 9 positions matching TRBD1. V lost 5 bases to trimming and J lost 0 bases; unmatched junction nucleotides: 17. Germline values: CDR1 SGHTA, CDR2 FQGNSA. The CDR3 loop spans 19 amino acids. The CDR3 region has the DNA TGTGCCAGCAGCCCCGTCCCGGGACAGGGTCGAGGCAACTCCTACGAGCAGTACTTC. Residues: CASSPVPGQGRGNSYEQYF.

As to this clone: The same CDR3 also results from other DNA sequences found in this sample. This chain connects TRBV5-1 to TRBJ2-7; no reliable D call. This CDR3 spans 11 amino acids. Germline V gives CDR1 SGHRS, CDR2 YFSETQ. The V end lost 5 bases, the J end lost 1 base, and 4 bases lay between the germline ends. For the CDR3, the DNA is TGCGCCAGCAGGGGTTCCTACGAGCAGTACTTC. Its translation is CASRGSYEQYF.

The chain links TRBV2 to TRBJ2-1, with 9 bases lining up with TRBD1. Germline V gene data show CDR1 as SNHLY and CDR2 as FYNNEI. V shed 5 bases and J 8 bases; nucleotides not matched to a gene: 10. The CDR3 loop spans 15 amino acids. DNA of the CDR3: TGTGCCAGCAGTCCTTCCGGGACAGGGACAGATGAGCAGTTCTTC. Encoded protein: CASSPSGTGTDEQFF. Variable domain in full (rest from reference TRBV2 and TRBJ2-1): EPEVTQTPSHQVTQMGQEVILRCVPISNHLYFYWYRQILGQKVEFLVSFYNNEISEKSEIFDDQFSVERPDGSNFTLKIRSTKLEDSAMYFCASSPSGTGTDEQFFGPGTRLTVL.

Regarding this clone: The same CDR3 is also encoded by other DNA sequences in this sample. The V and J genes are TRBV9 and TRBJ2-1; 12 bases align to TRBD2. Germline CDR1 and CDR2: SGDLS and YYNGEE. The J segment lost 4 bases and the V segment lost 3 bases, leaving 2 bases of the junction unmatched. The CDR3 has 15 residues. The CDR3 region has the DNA TGTGCCAGCAGCGCTGGGACTAGCGGGTACAATGAGCAGTTCTTC. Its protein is CASSAGTSGYNEQFF.

CDR3 residues: CASSVGTQASSYEQYF. The CDR3 coding sequence is TGTGCCAGCAGCGTAGGTACCCAGGCGAGCTCCTACGAGCAGTACTTC. V usage is TRBV9 and J usage is TRBJ2-7; D not resolved. Germline CDR1 is SGDLS and CDR2 is YYNGEE. The CDR3 sequence is 16 residues long. V lost 0 bases to trimming and J lost 0 bases, with 13 bases between them. Full variable domain (outside the CDR3, taken from reference TRBV9 and TRBJ2-7): DSGVTQTPKHLITATGQRVTLRCSPRSGDLSVYWYQQSLDQGLQFLIQYYNGEERAKGNILERFSAQQFPDLHSELNLSSLELGDSALYFCASSVGTQASSYEQYFGPGTRLTVT.

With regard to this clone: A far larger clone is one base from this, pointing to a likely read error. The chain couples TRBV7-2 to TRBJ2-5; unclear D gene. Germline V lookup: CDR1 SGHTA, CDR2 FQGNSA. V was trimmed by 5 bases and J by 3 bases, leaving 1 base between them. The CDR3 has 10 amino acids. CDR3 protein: CASSEETQYF. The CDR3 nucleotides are TGTGCCAGCAGCGAAGAGACCCAGTACTTC.

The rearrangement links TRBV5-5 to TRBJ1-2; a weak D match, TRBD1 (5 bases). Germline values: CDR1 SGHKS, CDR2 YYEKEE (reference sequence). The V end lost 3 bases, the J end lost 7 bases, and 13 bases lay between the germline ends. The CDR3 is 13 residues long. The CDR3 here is CASSSPTVSGYTF. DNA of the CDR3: TGTGCCAGCAGCTCCCCGACAGTATCTGGCTACACCTTC. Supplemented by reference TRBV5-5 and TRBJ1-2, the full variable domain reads DAGVTQSPTHLIKTRGQQVTLRCSPISGHKSVSWYQQVLGQGPQFIFQYYEKEERGRGNFPDRFSARQFPNYSSELNVNALLLGDSALYLCASSSPTVSGYTFGSGTRLTVV.

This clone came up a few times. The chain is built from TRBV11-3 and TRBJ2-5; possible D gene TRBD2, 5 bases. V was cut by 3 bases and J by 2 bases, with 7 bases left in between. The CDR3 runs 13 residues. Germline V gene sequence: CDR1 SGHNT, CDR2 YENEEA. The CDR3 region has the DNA TGTGCCAGCAGCTTGAGCGGACAAGAGACCCAGTACTTC. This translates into CASSLSGQETQYF. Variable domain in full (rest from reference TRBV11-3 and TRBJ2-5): EAGVVQSPRYKIIEKKQPVAFWCNPISGHNTLYWYLQNLGQGPELLIRYENEEAVDDSQLPKDRFSAERLKGVDSTLKIQPAELGDSAVYLCASSLSGQETQYFGPGTRLLVL.

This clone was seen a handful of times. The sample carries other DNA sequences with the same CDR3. This CDR3 reads CAWSVTSGNTIYF. The CDR3 DNA reads TGTGCCTGGAGTGTAACCTCTGGAAACACCATATATTTT. This chain uses TRBV30 with TRBJ1-3, with D hard to call. Germline-derived CDR1 and CDR2 are GTSNPN and SVGIG (reference sequence). The CDR3 is 13 residues long. V was clipped by 0 bases and J by 0 bases, with 3 bases between them.

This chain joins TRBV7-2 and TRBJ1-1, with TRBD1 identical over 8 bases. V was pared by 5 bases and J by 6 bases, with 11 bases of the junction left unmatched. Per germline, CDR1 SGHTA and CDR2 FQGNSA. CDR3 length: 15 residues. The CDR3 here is CASSLTPTGEAEAFF. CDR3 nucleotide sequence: TGTGCCAGCAGCCTAACCCCGACAGGGGAGGCTGAAGCTTTCTTT.

This CDR3 reads CASSRKEETQYF. The DNA of the CDR3 is TGTGCCAGCAGTCGAAAAGAAGAGACCCAGTACTTC. The genes are TRBV27 and TRBJ2-5; unclear D gene. This CDR3 spans 12 amino acids. From germline, CDR1 is MNHEY and CDR2 SMNVEV (reference sequence). V was shortened by 5 bases and J by 3 bases, with 7 bases between the two germline ends.

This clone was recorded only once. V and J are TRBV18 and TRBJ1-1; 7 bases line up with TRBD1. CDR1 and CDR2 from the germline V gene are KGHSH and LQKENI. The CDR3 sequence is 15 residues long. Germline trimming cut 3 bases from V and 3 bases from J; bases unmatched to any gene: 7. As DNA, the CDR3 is TGTGCCAGCTCACCCCCCTGGCAGGGGGACACTGAAGCTTTCTTT. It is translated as CASSPPWQGDTEAFF.